A single sample is the source of the 28 T cell receptor beta chains below, sequenced in a study of blood T cell repertoires in COVID-19 (TCRdb year 2020). Library preparation was by the immunoSEQ multiplex PCR assay. The source is immuneACCESS, and TCRdb retained only in-frame sequences with V and J called. Part of the clones is not carried over; for the studies checked, unresolved V genes explain less than half of this, and the remainder is unexplained. Recorded for this sample are roughly 87,000 clones; roughly 83% of them occurred a single time. Of the sample, under 30% is held by the ten largest clones. The specimen was peripheral blood. The receptors here all came from a human donor in a cohort sampled during active COVID-19.

This clone was seen only a few times. The chain uses TRBV7-8 and TRBJ2-7, with a tentative D call TRBD1 (6 bases). This CDR3 comprises 13 residues. Trimming stripped 5 bases from V and 5 bases from J, with 13 bases between. Germline V gene lookup returns CDR1 SGHVS and CDR2 FQNEAQ. CDR3 DNA: TGTGCCAGCAGCGCTGGCAGGGGTGACGAGCAGTACTTC. This translates into CASSAGRGDEQYF.

The chain joins TRBV2 to TRBJ1-2, with 9 positions matching TRBD1. The length of the CDR3 is 11 residues. V lost 9 bases to trimming and J lost 14 bases; unmatched junction nucleotides: 10. Germline values: CDR1 SNHLY, CDR2 FYNNEI. As DNA, the CDR3 is TGTGCCAGTCGGACAGGGGTTTTGATGACCTTC. This sequence encodes CASRTGVLMTF.

V gene TRBV19 combines with J gene TRBJ1-5; TRBD1 matches 8 bases. Germline CDR1 is LNHDA and CDR2 is SQIVND (reference sequence). The CDR3 totals 17 residues. Unmatched junction bases numbered 11, after V lost 4 bases and J lost 3 bases. The CDR3 nucleotides read TGTGCCAGTAGTAACAGCTTCGGACAGGGCGTCAATCAGCCCCAGCATTTT. Its protein is CASSNSFGQGVNQPQHF.

J is TRBJ2-3 and V is TRBV4-3, with D uncertain. The germline CDR1 and CDR2 sequences are LGHNA and YSLEER. V was pared by 2 bases and J by 3 bases, with 12 bases between. The CDR3 has 15 amino acids. The CDR3 is CASSQYFEATDTQYF. CDR3 coding DNA: TGCGCCAGCAGCCAATACTTCGAGGCGACAGATACGCAGTATTTT.

The CDR3 spells CASSLGLAGSQETQYF. Written as DNA, the CDR3 is TGTGCCAGCAGCCTCGGACTAGCGGGGTCACAAGAGACCCAGTACTTC. V gene TRBV7-2 combines with J gene TRBJ2-5, with TRBD2 matching over 12 bases. Germline CDR1 is SGHTA and CDR2 is FQGNSA. The CDR3 length is 16 residues. Unmatched junction bases numbered 6, after V lost 5 bases and J lost 2 bases.

The rearrangement joins TRBV24-1 to TRBJ2-3, with 12 bases identical to TRBD2. The V segment lost 4 bases and the J segment 4 bases; nucleotides outside the gene matches: 8. The CDR3 covers 17 residues. Germline assignment: CDR1 KGHDR and CDR2 SFDVKD. This chain's CDR3 is CATSERLLAGGPDTQYF. The CDR3 DNA is TGTGCCACCAGTGAACGCCTTCTAGCGGGGGGGCCAGATACGCAGTATTTT.

The J gene is TRBJ1-6, the V gene TRBV25-1, with 7 nucleotides matching TRBD1. V trimming: 3 bases; J trimming: 9 bases; junction bases outside the gene matches: 5. The germline V gene has CDR1 MGHDK and CDR2 SYGVNS. The CDR3 is 14 residues long. The CDR3 nucleotides are TGTGCCAGCAGTGATACAGGGGCAGGTTCACCCCTCCACTTT. It encodes CASSDTGAGSPLHF.

The V call is TRBV10-3, the J call TRBJ1-5; no clear D gene. This CDR3 is built from 15 residues. V shed 8 bases and J shed 6 bases, with 20 bases lying between them. Germline V gene data show CDR1 as ENHRY and CDR2 as SYGVKD. This CDR3 reads CAIASGGISAQPQHF. CDR3 bases: TGTGCCATCGCATCAGGAGGGATAAGTGCTCAGCCCCAGCATTTT.

The V and J genes are TRBV10-2 and TRBJ2-7; TRBD1 agrees at 8 bases. The CDR3 is 14 residues long. Per germline, CDR1 WSHSY and CDR2 SAAADI. The trim removed 5 bases at V and 2 bases at J, leaving 5 bases unmatched. CDR3 sequence reads: CASSMDRAAYEQYF. The DNA for the CDR3 is TGCGCCAGCAGTATGGACAGGGCCGCCTACGAGCAGTACTTC.

This rearrangement joins TRBV28 to TRBJ2-3; tentatively, D is TRBD2 (6 bases). The V gene's germline CDR1 is MDHEN and CDR2 SYDVKM. The CDR3 totals 13 residues. Trimming cost V 8 bases and J 0 bases, with 9 bases left between them. The CDR3 sequence is CASRGTSTDTQYF. In DNA form, the CDR3 reads TGTGCCAGCCGGGGGACTAGCACAGATACGCAGTATTTT. The full variable domain, its missing parts supplied by reference TRBV28 and TRBJ2-3, is DVKVTQSSRYLVKRTGEKVFLECVQDMDHENMFWYRQDPGLGLRLIYFSYDVKMKEKGDIPEGYSVSREKKERFSLILESASTNQTSMYLCASRGTSTDTQYFGPGTRLTVL.

The V and J genes are TRBV3-1 (or the pseudogene TRBV3-2) and TRBJ2-3, with 12 positions matching TRBD2. Germline trimming cut 3 bases from V and 2 bases from J; bases unmatched to any gene: 6. CDR1 and CDR2 from the germline V gene are LGHDT and YNNKEL (reference sequence). This CDR3 comprises 17 residues. The CDR3 is CASSHVLAGGHTDTQYF. The CDR3 DNA sequence: TGTGCCAGCAGCCATGTACTAGCGGGGGGTCACACAGATACGCAGTATTTT.

The chain combines TRBV10-3 with TRBJ1-2; TRBD1 matches 7 bases. The V gene end was trimmed by 5 bases and the J gene end by 3 bases; junction bases not matched to a gene: 3. Germline V gene data show CDR1 as ENHRY and CDR2 as SYGVKD. There are 13 residues in the CDR3. Here the CDR3 reads CAISTQGDYGYTF. The CDR3 nucleotides read TGTGCCATCAGTACCCAGGGGGACTATGGCTACACCTTC.

CDR3 in DNA: TGTGCCAGCAGTTACAGGGCTGCGGGGGCCAACGTCCTGACTTTC. Amino acids: CASSYRAAGANVLTF. The J gene is TRBJ2-6, the V gene TRBV7-2; possible D gene TRBD1, 6 bases. V was cut by 6 bases and J by 4 bases, with 13 bases left in between. The CDR3 spans 15 residues. The germline V gene encodes CDR1 SGHTA and CDR2 FQGNSA.

The chain employs TRBV5-3 and TRBJ1-5; unclear D gene. Being an ORF, TRBV5-3 has a function that is uncertain. The CDR3 is 15 residues long. V shed 4 bases and J shed 0 bases, with 11 bases lying between them. In nucleotides, the CDR3 is TGTGCCAGAAGCCATTCGAGCTATAGCAATCAGCCCCAGCATTTT. Translated: CARSHSSYSNQPQHF.

The V and J genes are TRBV6-6 and TRBJ1-1, with a weak D call TRBD1 (5 bases). CDR3 length: 16 residues. In germline, CDR1 is MNHNY, CDR2 SVGAGI (reference sequence). Trimming cost V 4 bases and J 4 bases, with 19 bases left between them. The CDR3 nucleotides read TGTGCCAGCAGTTCACGGGGGGGGAGCAGTCCCACTGAAGCTTTCTTT. Residues: CASSSRGGSSPTEAFF.

This rearrangement joins TRBV7-8 to TRBJ1-3, with a possible D match to TRBD1 (5 bases). In germline, CDR1 is SGHVS, CDR2 FQNEAQ. The V end lost 5 bases, the J end lost 2 bases, and 13 bases lay between the germline ends. The CDR3 runs 15 residues. CDR3 residues: CASSPRVTAGNTIYF. In DNA, the CDR3 is TGTGCCAGCAGCCCCAGGGTTACGGCTGGAAACACCATATATTTT.

This clone was detected once. The V call is TRBV5-4, the J call TRBJ1-2, with a weak D call TRBD1 (6 bases). The germline V and J ends were trimmed by 7 bases and 6 bases, with 25 bases remaining between them. Germline V gene data show CDR1 as SGHNT and CDR2 as YYREEE (reference sequence). This CDR3 has 16 amino acids. CDR3: CASLFKTPGAGDGYTF. DNA of the CDR3: TGTGCCAGCCTCTTCAAAACCCCAGGGGCGGGGGATGGCTACACCTTC.

This chain links TRBV5-1 with TRBJ2-3; 7 bases map to TRBD1. The length of the CDR3 is 13 residues. The germline gives CDR1 SGHRS, CDR2 YFSETQ. Germline trimming cut 3 bases from V and 5 bases from J; bases unmatched to any gene: 3. The CDR3 reads CASSSGTVDTQYF. CDR3 DNA sequence: TGCGCCAGCAGCTCCGGGACAGTAGATACGCAGTATTTT.

The V and J genes are TRBV11-2 and TRBJ2-3; 7 nucleotides agree with TRBD2. Germline-derived CDR1 and CDR2 are SGHAT and FQNNGV. V lost 5 bases, J lost 0 bases, and 8 bases stayed unmatched. CDR3 size: 16 residues. The CDR3 bases are TGTGCCAGCAGCCTCAACCCGGGACTAAGCACAGATACGCAGTATTTT. It yields the protein CASSLNPGLSTDTQYF.

J is TRBJ2-3 and V is TRBV7-3, with 9 bases identical to TRBD2. Germline trimming cut 5 bases from V and 2 bases from J; bases unmatched to any gene: 5. The CDR3 contains 15 residues. CDR1 is SGHTA, CDR2 FQGTGA, per germline. The CDR3: CASSASGTNTDTQYF. The CDR3 DNA sequence: TGTGCCAGCAGCGCTAGCGGGACGAACACAGATACGCAGTATTTT.

This rearrangement joins TRBV29-1 to TRBJ2-3, with 13 bases matching TRBD2. The CDR3 consists of 14 residues. Germline trimming cut 6 bases from V and 3 bases from J; bases unmatched to any gene: 3. From germline, CDR1 is SQVTM and CDR2 ANQGSEA. Here the CDR3 DNA reads TGCAGCGTGAGACTAGCGGGAGGAACAGATACGCAGTATTTT. It yields the protein CSVRLAGGTDTQYF.

The rearrangement links TRBV4-1 to TRBJ2-3; D unresolved. This CDR3 comprises 13 residues. V gave up 2 bases and J gave up 2 bases, with 5 bases separating them. Germline assignment: CDR1 MGHRA and CDR2 YSYEKL. The CDR3 reads CASSQILTDTQYF. In DNA, the CDR3 is TGCGCCAGCAGCCAAATACTCACAGATACGCAGTATTTT.

This chain connects TRBV28 to TRBJ2-7, with 13 bases lining up with TRBD2. The germline gives CDR1 MDHEN, CDR2 SYDVKM. With V trimmed by 7 bases and J by 7 bases, 10 bases remained unmatched. The CDR3 extends over 15 amino acids. The CDR3: CASTKGLAGTREQYF. The CDR3, as DNA: TGTGCCAGCACAAAGGGACTAGCGGGAACGAGGGAGCAGTACTTC.

The chain has TRBV27 and TRBJ2-5, with 13 bases fitting TRBD2. J lost 4 bases, V lost 5 bases, and 7 bases had no gene match. This CDR3 is 16 amino acids long. The germline CDR1 and CDR2 sequences are MNHEY and SMNVEV (reference sequence). For the CDR3, the DNA is TGTGCCAGCAGTCCCGGACTAGCGGGAGTGACAGAGACCCAGTACTTC. It specifies CASSPGLAGVTETQYF.

V gene TRBV28 combines with J gene TRBJ1-4; D uncertain. CDR1 and CDR2 (germline): MDHEN, SYDVKM. Trimming took off 2 bases at V and 1 base at J, with 14 bases between the two ends. The CDR3 has 17 residues. The CDR3, as DNA: TGTGCCAGCAGTTTACCCTACGTCGGGGTAACTAATGAAAAACTGTTTTTT. This codes for CASSLPYVGVTNEKLFF.

The chain employs TRBV9 and TRBJ1-5, with 8 positions matching TRBD1. This CDR3 region has 15 residues. In germline, CDR1 is SGDLS, CDR2 YYNGEE. Trimming cost V 0 bases and J 7 bases; bases outside gene matches: 6. CDR3 nucleotide sequence: TGTGCCAGCAGCGTAGAGGCAGGGGGCGTCCAGCCCCAGCATTTT. Translation gives CASSVEAGGVQPQHF.

The V gene is TRBV9, the J gene TRBJ2-2; 9 bases match TRBD2. Germline V lookup: CDR1 SGDLS, CDR2 YYNGEE. V gave up 6 bases and J gave up 5 bases; unmatched junction bases: 5. The CDR3 covers 14 residues. CDR3 loop: CASNLAGDTGELFF. The CDR3 DNA reads as TGTGCCAGCAACTTAGCGGGGGATACCGGGGAGCTGTTTTTT. Together with reference TRBV9 and TRBJ2-2, the CDR3 gives the full variable domain: DSGVTQTPKHLITATGQRVTLRCSPRSGDLSVYWYQQSLDQGLQFLIQYYNGEERAKGNILERFSAQQFPDLHSELNLSSLELGDSALYFCASNLAGDTGELFFGEGSRLTVL.

The rearrangement joins TRBV14 to TRBJ2-5, with D perhaps TRBD2 (5 bases). CDR1 and CDR2 from the germline V gene are SGHDN and FVKESK. V lost 1 base and J 7 bases, leaving 19 bases between the germline ends. This CDR3 contains 16 residues. The CDR3 bases are TGTGCCAGCAGCCAAGCCCCCGCTCCTTTCGGAGGGACCCAGTACTTC. This sequence encodes CASSQAPAPFGGTQYF.